This entry lists 30 T cell receptor beta chains sequenced from one sample in a study of control samples from healthy donors and cancer patients. Assay: immunoSEQ multiplex PCR; the TCRdb copy retains only in-frame clones and omits some. Of approximately 150,000 clones listed, 90% to 95% are singletons. Sequencing was carried out using blood. The receptor set was obtained from a man younger than 35 in good health.

This chain joins TRBV5-1 and TRBJ2-7, with no clear D. The CDR3 length is 12 residues. V lost 5 bases and J 4 bases, leaving 10 bases between the germline ends. Germline V lookup: CDR1 SGHRS, CDR2 YFSETQ. This CDR3 is CASSPLGYEQYF. In DNA, the CDR3 is TGCGCCAGCAGTCCATTAGGTTACGAGCAGTACTTC.

The chain combines TRBV24-1 with TRBJ1-5, with D possibly being TRBD1 (5 bases). Per germline, CDR1 KGHDR and CDR2 SFDVKD. The CDR3 has 17 residues. The ends were cut back, 6 bases at V and 7 bases at J, with 24 bases in the middle. The CDR3 DNA follows: TGTGCCACCAGTCCCGGAGGGGCCTCCCCCTTCTCCCAGCCCCAGCATTTT. Translating it yields CATSPGGASPFSQPQHF.

The J gene is TRBJ2-5, the V gene TRBV7-2, with 11 nucleotides matching TRBD2. J gave up 5 bases and V 2 bases, and 7 bases lay outside the gene matches. The CDR3 sequence is 16 residues long. CDR1 is SGHTA and CDR2 is FQGNSA in the germline V gene. CDR3 DNA: TGTGCCAGCAGCTTACCCACTAGCGGGAGCGGGGAGACCCAGTACTTC. This gives the protein CASSLPTSGSGETQYF.

The chain has TRBV29-1 and TRBJ2-7; a weak D match, TRBD2 (6 bases). Deletions cut 4 bases from V and 2 bases from J, with 9 bases between. The CDR3 has 12 amino acids. CDR1 is SQVTM and CDR2 is ANQGSEA in the germline V gene. The CDR3 region is CSVVGGTYEQYF. As DNA, the CDR3 is TGCAGCGTTGTCGGGGGAACCTACGAGCAGTACTTC.

V gene TRBV5-6 combines with J gene TRBJ2-2; D may be TRBD1 or TRBD2 (5 bases each). Trimming left V 4 bases short and J 9 bases short, with 10 bases between. The CDR3 consists of 12 residues. The germline CDR1 and CDR2 sequences are SGHDT and YYEEEE. CDR3 sequence: CASSQEGRELFF. As DNA, the CDR3 is TGTGCCAGCAGCCAAGAGGGGAGGGAGCTGTTTTTT.

The chain combines TRBV28 with TRBJ1-3, with 8 bases aligning to TRBD1. The length of the CDR3 is 15 residues. From germline, CDR1 is MDHEN and CDR2 SYDVKM. V gave up 3 bases and J gave up 8 bases; unmatched junction bases: 9. The CDR3 here is CASSLEPHRGDTIYF. The CDR3 DNA reads TGTGCCAGCAGTTTGGAACCACACAGGGGGGACACCATATATTTT.

The chain combines TRBV7-2 with TRBJ2-7; weak D call: TRBD2 (7 bases). Deletions cut 5 bases from V and 2 bases from J, with 19 bases between. The CDR3 extends over 16 amino acids. Germline V gene lookup returns CDR1 SGHTA and CDR2 FQGNSA. The CDR3 region is CASSPSGGGSTYEQYF. CDR3 nucleotide sequence: TGTGCCAGCAGCCCCTCCGGGGGCGGGAGTACCTACGAGCAGTACTTC.

This chain connects TRBV12-3 or TRBV12-4 to TRBJ2-7; no firm D call. This CDR3 has 12 residues. V lost 3 bases and J 6 bases, leaving 9 bases between the germline ends. DNA of the CDR3: TGTGCCAGCAGTTTCTTCGAAAGCGAGCAGTACTTC. It codes for CASSFFESEQYF.

Written as DNA, the CDR3 is TGTGCCAGTAAATCGTTGAGCTATGGCTACACCTTC. It is translated as CASKSLSYGYTF. The chain employs TRBV19 and TRBJ1-2; D uncertain. The germline V gene has CDR1 LNHDA and CDR2 SQIVND (reference sequence). CDR3 length: 12 amino acids. Trimming took off 7 bases at V and 4 bases at J, with 10 bases between the two ends.

This chain joins TRBV28 and TRBJ2-1, with D possibly TRBD2 on 5 matching bases. V lost 2 bases to trimming and J lost 4 bases, with 12 bases between them. Looked up from germline, CDR1 is MDHEN and CDR2 is SYDVKM. The CDR3 runs to 15 residues. The CDR3 bases are TGTGCCAGCAGTTTAGACGGGGATGTTTACAATGAGCAGTTCTTC. This gives the protein CASSLDGDVYNEQFF.

V and J are TRBV5-1 and TRBJ2-5; D is tentatively TRBD1 or TRBD2 (6 bases each). Trimming shortened V by 0 bases and J by 9 bases, and 15 bases separated the two germline ends. Germline V gives CDR1 SGHRS, CDR2 YFSETQ. This CDR3 region has 14 residues. The CDR3 DNA is TGCGCCAGCAGCTTGGAGGGGGGACTCAGGGCCCAGTACTTC. Translated, it gives CASSLEGGLRAQYF.

V and J are TRBV7-8 and TRBJ2-6; a weak D match, TRBD1 (6 bases). V was trimmed by 5 bases and J by 0 bases, leaving 11 bases between them. Germline-derived CDR1 and CDR2 are SGHVS and FQNEAQ. The CDR3 consists of 16 residues. The DNA of the CDR3 is TGTGCCAGCAGCCTGGACAGTTTCTCTGGGGCCAACGTCCTGACTTTC. It specifies CASSLDSFSGANVLTF.

This clone was detected only once. This chain joins TRBV30 and TRBJ1-4; weak D call: TRBD1 (6 bases). The CDR3 consists of 15 residues. Germline V gene lookup returns CDR1 GTSNPN and CDR2 SVGIG (reference sequence). Trimming took 3 bases from V and 3 from J, leaving 14 bases between them. The CDR3 region is CAWRPGAHPNEKLFF. The DNA for the CDR3 is TGTGCCTGGAGGCCGGGGGCGCATCCTAATGAAAAACTGTTTTTT.

In this sample, this clone turned up once. This chain uses TRBV19 with TRBJ1-1; D is unresolved. Per the germline V gene, CDR1 is LNHDA and CDR2 is SQIVND (reference sequence). The V and J ends lost 1 base and 6 bases respectively, with 15 bases between them. The CDR3 has 15 residues. CDR3 sequence (DNA): TGTGCCAGTAGTATAGGCCTGGGAAGGAGGGCTGAAGCTTTCTTT. Translating it yields CASSIGLGRRAEAFF.

This sequence joins TRBV6-5 and TRBJ1-1, with D possibly TRBD1 on 6 matching bases. The germline CDR1 and CDR2 sequences are MNHEY and SVGAGI. V lost 7 bases, J lost 5 bases, and 14 bases lay in between. The CDR3 extends over 13 amino acids. The CDR3: CASISGGGTEAFF. CDR3 coding DNA: TGTGCCAGCATTAGCGGGGGCGGTACTGAAGCTTTCTTT.

In this sample, this clone turned up a few times. V and J are TRBV9 and TRBJ2-7, with D tentatively TRBD1 (6 bases). The CDR3 has 13 amino acids. In germline, CDR1 is SGDLS, CDR2 YYNGEE. V was shortened by 0 bases and J by 5 bases, with 9 bases between the two germline ends. DNA of the CDR3: TGTGCCAGCAGCGTAGCACAGGGTAACGAGCAGTACTTC. It translates to CASSVAQGNEQYF.

The gene calls are TRBV4-1 and TRBJ2-5; a weak D match, TRBD2 (5 bases). This CDR3 has 16 residues. The germline CDR1 and CDR2 sequences are MGHRA and YSYEKL. V lost 4 bases to trimming and J lost 4 bases, with 19 bases between them. The CDR3: CASSRVGGRERETQYF. The CDR3 nucleotides read TGCGCCAGCAGCCGAGTCGGAGGTCGGGAAAGAGAGACCCAGTACTTC.

This chain uses TRBV7-2 with TRBJ2-7; 7 bases fit TRBD1. V dropped 2 bases and J dropped 6; count of bases not matched to a gene: 13. Per the germline V gene, CDR1 is SGHTA and CDR2 is FQGNSA. The CDR3 has 16 residues. The CDR3 DNA follows: TGTGCCAGCAGCTTAAGGCTAGGGGACAGTCCATCCGAGCAGTACTTC. This translates into CASSLRLGDSPSEQYF.

CDR3 region: CASSQDPTGGYTF. In DNA form, the CDR3 reads TGCGCCAGCAGCCAAGACCCAACGGGTGGCTACACCTTC. The chain recombines TRBV4-1 with TRBJ1-2; D is unresolved. Germline V gives CDR1 MGHRA, CDR2 YSYEKL. There are 13 residues in the CDR3. The ends were cut back, 0 bases at V and 7 bases at J, with 9 bases in the middle.

This chain joins TRBV11-2 and TRBJ2-1, with D perhaps TRBD1 or TRBD2 (5 bases each). The CDR3 has 17 amino acids. Germline CDR1 is SGHAT and CDR2 is FQNNGV. V was shortened by 2 bases and J by 7 bases, with 21 bases between the two germline ends. DNA of the CDR3: TGTGCCAGCAGCTTATCCTGGGGGTGGGATAGAGATAATGAGCAGTTCTTC. It codes for CASSLSWGWDRDNEQFF.

This clone appeared a single time. The V and J genes are TRBV19 and TRBJ2-7; TRBD1 matches at 8 bases. CDR1 and CDR2 (germline): LNHDA, SQIVND (reference sequence). J lost 0 bases, V lost 2 bases, and 6 bases had no gene match. This CDR3 contains 16 residues. CDR3 amino acids: CASSILPGQGSYEQYF. The CDR3 DNA reads TGTGCCAGTAGTATACTCCCCGGACAGGGCTCCTACGAGCAGTACTTC.

The rearrangement uses TRBV18 and TRBJ2-2; D may be TRBD1 (6 bases). The CDR3 loop spans 14 amino acids. Germline V CDR1 and CDR2: KGHSH, LQKENI. The V and J ends lost 4 bases and 1 base respectively, with 7 bases between them. CDR3 region: CASSLDRNTGELFF. In nucleotides, the CDR3 is TGTGCCAGCTCACTGGACAGGAACACCGGGGAGCTGTTTTTT.

This clone was recorded only once. The chain couples TRBV27 to TRBJ2-5, with no clear D. Germline loops: CDR1 MNHEY, CDR2 SMNVEV (reference sequence). Trimming took 5 bases from V and 0 from J, leaving 10 bases between them. This CDR3 contains 14 residues. CDR3 sequence reads: CASSRSPYQETQYF. DNA for the CDR3: TGTGCCAGCAGTCGGAGTCCGTACCAAGAGACCCAGTACTTC.

The sample holds one count of this clone. The rearrangement links TRBV4-3 to TRBJ2-7; D might be TRBD2 (5 bases). V lost 0 bases to trimming and J lost 5 bases, with 11 bases between them. Germline loops: CDR1 LGHNA, CDR2 YSLEER. CDR3 length: 14 amino acids. The CDR3 spells CASSQEPGKNEQYF. Here the CDR3 DNA reads TGCGCCAGCAGCCAAGAACCGGGGAAGAACGAGCAGTACTTC.

V usage is TRBV6-6 and J usage is TRBJ1-1; 7 bases match TRBD1. From germline, CDR1 is MNHNY and CDR2 SVGAGI (reference sequence). V was pared by 5 bases and J by 6 bases, with 12 bases of the junction left unmatched. The CDR3 is made up of 15 amino acids. In nucleotides, the CDR3 is TGTGCCAGCAGTCCTCGACAGGGTTTGTCGTCTGAAGCTTTCTTT. Encoded protein: CASSPRQGLSSEAFF.

The chain carries TRBV6-2 or TRBV6-3 and TRBJ2-1, with D perhaps TRBD1 (6 bases). Germline values: CDR1 MNHEY, CDR2 SVGEGT. The CDR3 totals 17 residues. Trimming removed 0 bases from V and 6 bases from J, with 18 bases in between. CDR3 sequence (DNA): TGTGCCAGCAGTTACTCTCACGACGAGGGGGAAAGCAATGAGCAGTTCTTC. Translating gives CASSYSHDEGESNEQFF.

A word on this clone: One junction end does not reproduce the germline sequence, and a read error may be involved. The chain links TRBV7-7 to TRBJ2-5; 7 bases line up with TRBD1. The CDR3 length is 16 residues. Germline CDR1 is SSHAT and CDR2 is FNYEAQ (reference sequence). The CDR3 spells CASSLAVEGAGETQYF. DNA of the CDR3: TGTGCTAGCAGCTTAGCCGTCGAGGGGGCGGGAGAGACCCAGTACTTC.

V and J are TRBV25-1 and TRBJ1-2; possibly TRBD1 for D (5 bases). This CDR3 is built from 18 residues. The germline gives CDR1 MGHDK, CDR2 SYGVNS. V was shortened by 1 base and J by 1 base, with 19 bases between the two germline ends. The CDR3 sequence: CASSEWGIAPGGNYGYTF. The CDR3 DNA reads TGTGCCAGCAGTGAATGGGGAATAGCTCCTGGGGGTAACTATGGCTACACCTTC.

This chain connects TRBV7-2 to TRBJ2-5; 14 bases line up with TRBD2. Looked up from germline, CDR1 is SGHTA and CDR2 is FQGNSA. CDR3 length: 16 residues. The V and J ends lost 5 bases and 5 bases, in that order; junction bases with no gene match: 7. In DNA, the CDR3 is TGTGCCAGCAGCAGGGGACTAGCGGGAGAGGGTGAGACCCAGTACTTC. It codes for CASSRGLAGEGETQYF.

This chain joins TRBV6-4 and TRBJ1-2, with 8 bases matching TRBD1. This CDR3 has 20 residues. Germline CDR1 reads MRHNA; CDR2 reads SNTAGT. The V segment lost 0 bases and the J segment 0 bases; nucleotides outside the gene matches: 15. CDR3 loop: CASSDSGRRQGIRANYGYTF. DNA for the CDR3: TGTGCCAGCAGTGACTCGGGTAGGAGACAGGGGATTAGAGCTAACTATGGCTACACCTTC.